Included here is one TCR beta chain sequence, with context. Its antigen target is currently unknown. Per-base quality was not reported, and no clone a single base away is much larger than it. TCRbeta CDR3 regions were amplified from genomic DNA using the immunoSEQ Assay, a bias-controlled multiplex PCR. As for the original processing: The number of nucleated cells in each sample was estimated by amplification of reference gene primers within the assay. Sequence reads were collapsed and filtered to measure the absolute abundance of every unique TCRbeta CDR3 rearrangement. For each sample, productive Simpson clonality was calculated by taking the square root of Simpson's diversity index across productive rearrangements. TCRdb re-hosts the immuneACCESS table, in-frame sequences only. Its copies lack some clones; in the studies checked, an unresolved V gene accounts for under half of them, and the cause for the rest is not known. V and J calls and clone size follow that table, whereas D and trimming were derived from the DNA. The sample records 250,000 to 350,000 clones, about 87% of which are singletons. About 6% of the sample is in the top ten clones.

This entry belongs to a study of blood T cell repertoires in COVID-19 (TCRdb year 2020). For the wider study: Collaborator samples came from the United States, Italy and Spain and covered acute and convalescent phases of COVID-19. The material from the prospective study consisted of cDNA or gDNA derived from T cells, B-cell-depleted T cells, or PBMCs. The dataset comprised deeply sampled blood TCRbeta repertoires from subjects exposed to, actively infected with, or recovered from COVID-19. The repertoires were made available in a free public database intended to serve as a resource for research on the immune response to SARS-CoV-2. Samples were obtained from the ongoing ImmuneRACE study (first 160 participants) and from 1,200 or so subjects provided by 6 global collaborators. Nearly every sample came with metadata listing a de-identified subject ID, COVID-19 status, age in years and sex. HLA class I and class II types, where available, came from metadata supplied by the sample provider rather than from assay-based typing.

Overall results and qualifications from the work: How much clinical and demographic metadata was included differed by source and by participant, and the metadata was provided uncurated.

In the germline V gene (reference sequence), CDR1 corresponds to LNHDA and CDR2 to SQIVND. Trimming leaves V shorter by 5 bases and J shorter by 0 bases, with the junction holding 15 bases beyond the gene matches. The CDR3 measures 18 amino acids from cysteine to phenylalanine. Only CDR3 DNA remains: 54 bases, in frame from the first base. At one collaborating source in Seattle, patients were enrolled during active infection and were followed longitudinally through the course of disease. Whole blood was collected in K2EDTA tubes by collaborating institutions according to the institutions' own protocols. Collaborator samples were shipped for TCRbeta analysis as frozen whole blood, isolated PBMCs, or DNA extracted from either sample type.

The clonotype originates from a woman aged 45-65 years with COVID-19, enrolled during active disease. The chain joins TRBV19 to TRBJ1-1; 7 junctional bases match TRBD1. The sample was peripheral blood. The CDR3 reads CASSSTNWGQPMNTEAFF. The nucleotides read TGTGCCAGTAGTTCAACAAATTGGGGACAGCCTATGAACACTGAAGCTTTCTTT.